This entry concerns a single T cell receptor (beta chain). What it binds is unknown. This entry belongs to a study of CD8+CD57+ T cells in acquired aplastic anemia. Study-wide background: When averaged, DNA from sorted CD4+ and CD8+ cells came to 3.2 ug.

The V and J ends lost 0 bases and 2 bases respectively, with 9 bases between them. The CDR3 runs to 14 residues. The germline V gene has CDR1 SGHRS and CDR2 YFSETQ. Findings and caveats of the study: Patients versus controls showed no significant CD8+ Simpson's diversity difference. In common between the patients and the controls were approximately 30 CD8+ CDR3 sequences.

Genomic DNA provided the template from which TCR beta VDJ and CDR3 profiles were obtained. One entry per CDR3 protein results from TCRdb running MiXCR on the reads. The sample consists of approximately 270,000 distinct CDR3 sequences, 45% to 65% of them appearing once. The specimen was sorted CD4+, CD8+, or CD8+CD57+ T cells (not recorded which) from PBMCs. The chain joins TRBV5-1 to TRBJ2-7, with D unclear. The clonotype was recovered from a human donor with severe aplastic anemia or a healthy control (not recorded which). CDR3 residues: CASSLVADPYEQYF. DNA of the CDR3: TGCGCCAGCAGCTTGGTTGCAGACCCCTACGAGCAGTACTTC.